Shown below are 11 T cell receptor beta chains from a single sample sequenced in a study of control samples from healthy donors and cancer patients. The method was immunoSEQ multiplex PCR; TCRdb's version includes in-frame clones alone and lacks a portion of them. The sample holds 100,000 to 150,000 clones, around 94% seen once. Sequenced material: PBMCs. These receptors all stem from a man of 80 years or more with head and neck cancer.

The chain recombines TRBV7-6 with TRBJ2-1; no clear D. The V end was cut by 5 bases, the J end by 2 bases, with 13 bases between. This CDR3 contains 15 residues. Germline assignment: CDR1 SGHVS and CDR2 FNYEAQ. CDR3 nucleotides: TGTGCCAGCAGCCGGCCACCGCAAGCCTACAATGAGCAGTTCTTC. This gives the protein CASSRPPQAYNEQFF.

The CDR3 here is CASSWDSYQPQHF. The CDR3 DNA reads TGCGCCAGCAGCTGGGACAGCTATCAGCCCCAGCATTTT. The chain has TRBV5-1 and TRBJ1-5, with TRBD1 matching over 7 bases. J was trimmed by 5 bases and V by 3 bases; bases with no gene match: 2. The CDR3 spans 13 residues. Per germline, CDR1 SGHRS and CDR2 YFSETQ. Variable domain in full (rest from reference TRBV5-1 and TRBJ1-5): KAGVTQTPRYLIKTRGQQVTLSCSPISGHRSVSWYQQTPGQGLQFLFEYFSETQRNKGNFPGRFSGRQFSNSRSEMNVSTLELGDSALYLCASSWDSYQPQHFGDGTRLSIL.

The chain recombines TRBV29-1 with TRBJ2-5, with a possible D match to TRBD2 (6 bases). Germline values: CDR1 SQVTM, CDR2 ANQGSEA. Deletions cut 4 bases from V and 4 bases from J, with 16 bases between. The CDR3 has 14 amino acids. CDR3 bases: TGCAGCGTTGTAGGGCGGGATCGGGTAGAGACCCAGTACTTC. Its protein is CSVVGRDRVETQYF.

The CDR3 nucleotides read TGTGCCAGCTCACCACCGGCAGGGGAAGGCTACACCTTC. As protein: CASSPPAGEGYTF. The chain employs TRBV18 and TRBJ1-2; a weak D match, TRBD1 (6 bases). Germline V CDR1 and CDR2: KGHSH, LQKENI. The CDR3 contains 13 residues. V dropped 0 bases and J dropped 8 bases, with 10 bases sitting between them.

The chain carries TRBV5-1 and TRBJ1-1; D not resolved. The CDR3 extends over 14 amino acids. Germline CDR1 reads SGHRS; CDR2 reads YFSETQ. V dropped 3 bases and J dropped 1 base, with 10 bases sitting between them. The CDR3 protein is CASSWIDPNTEAFF. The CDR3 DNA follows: TGCGCCAGCAGCTGGATCGACCCGAACACTGAAGCTTTCTTT. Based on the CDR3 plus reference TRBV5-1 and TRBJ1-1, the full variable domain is KAGVTQTPRYLIKTRGQQVTLSCSPISGHRSVSWYQQTPGQGLQFLFEYFSETQRNKGNFPGRFSGRQFSNSRSEMNVSTLELGDSALYLCASSWIDPNTEAFFGQGTRLTVV.

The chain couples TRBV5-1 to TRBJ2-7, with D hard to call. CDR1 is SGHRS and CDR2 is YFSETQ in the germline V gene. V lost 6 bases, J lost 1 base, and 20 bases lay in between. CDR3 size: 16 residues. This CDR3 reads CASTPTGDLRSYEQYF. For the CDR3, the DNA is TGCGCCAGCACCCCCACCGGTGACCTCCGGTCCTACGAGCAGTACTTC.

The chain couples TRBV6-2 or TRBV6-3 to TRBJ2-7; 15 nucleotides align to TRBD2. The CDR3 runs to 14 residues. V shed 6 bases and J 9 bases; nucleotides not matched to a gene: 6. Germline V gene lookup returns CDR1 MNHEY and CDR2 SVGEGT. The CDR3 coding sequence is TGTGCCAGCAGCGCGGGACTAGCGGGAGGAGTGCAGTACTTC. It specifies CASSAGLAGGVQYF.

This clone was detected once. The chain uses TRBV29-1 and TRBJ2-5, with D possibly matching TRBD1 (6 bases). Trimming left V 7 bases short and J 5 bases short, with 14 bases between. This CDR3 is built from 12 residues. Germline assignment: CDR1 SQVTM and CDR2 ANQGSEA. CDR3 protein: CSAFDRRETQYF. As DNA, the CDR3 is TGCAGCGCCTTTGACAGGCGGGAGACCCAGTACTTC.

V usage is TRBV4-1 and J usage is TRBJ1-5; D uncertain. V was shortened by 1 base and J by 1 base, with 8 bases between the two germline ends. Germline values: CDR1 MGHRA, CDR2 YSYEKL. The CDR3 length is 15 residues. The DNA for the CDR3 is TGCGCCAGCAGCCAAGGGGGTAGGAGCAATCAGCCCCAGCATTTT. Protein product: CASSQGGRSNQPQHF.

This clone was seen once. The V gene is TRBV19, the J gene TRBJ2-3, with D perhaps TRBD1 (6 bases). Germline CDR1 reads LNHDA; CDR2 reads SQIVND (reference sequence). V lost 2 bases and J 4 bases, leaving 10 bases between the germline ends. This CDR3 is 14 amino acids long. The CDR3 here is CASSITGLADTQYF. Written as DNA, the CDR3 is TGTGCCAGTAGTATAACAGGGTTAGCAGATACGCAGTATTTT.

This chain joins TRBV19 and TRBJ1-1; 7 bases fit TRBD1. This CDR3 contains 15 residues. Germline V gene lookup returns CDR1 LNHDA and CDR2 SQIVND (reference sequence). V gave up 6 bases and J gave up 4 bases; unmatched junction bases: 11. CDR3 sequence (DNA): TGTGCCAGTAGCCCTATCACCCCAGGGGGCACTGAAGCTTTCTTT. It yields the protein CASSPITPGGTEAFF.